This entry lists 12 T cell receptor beta chains sequenced from one sample in a study of identical twins. Each CDR3 protein is one row after TCRdb ran MiXCR on the 5' RACE reads. The sample contains roughly 750,000 distinct CDR3 sequences, 21% of which appear only once. These data are also associated with another study on T cells expressing NK-cell markers.

The sample taken for sequencing was PBMCs. The receptors originated from a young woman in good health.

V is TRBV29-1 and J is TRBJ2-1, with D tentatively TRBD2 (5 bases). V lost 5 bases and J lost 0, with 8 bases in between. Germline loops: CDR1 SQVTM, CDR2 ANQGSEA. The length of the CDR3 is 13 residues. Here the CDR3 reads CSVTGSSYNEQFF. The DNA for the CDR3 is TGCAGCGTTACGGGGAGCTCCTACAATGAGCAGTTCTTC.

The V call is TRBV4-2, the J call TRBJ2-4; TRBD1 might be the D (6 bases). CDR3 length: 17 residues. Trimming left V 1 base short and J 3 bases short, with 16 bases between. CDR1 LGHNA and CDR2 YNFKEQ come from the germline V gene. This chain's CDR3 is CASSQAVGLGGKNIQYF. CDR3 coding DNA: TGTGCCAGCAGCCAAGCTGTGGGATTAGGGGGCAAAAACATTCAGTACTTC.

In its sample, this clonotype was seen a few times. The chain couples TRBV5-1 to TRBJ2-1; D possibly corresponds to TRBD1 (6 bases). The germline V gene encodes CDR1 SGHRS and CDR2 YFSETQ. There are 14 residues in the CDR3. The V end lost 3 bases, the J end lost 8 bases, and 15 bases lay between the germline ends. The CDR3 spells CASSSGMTGDEQFF. CDR3 nucleotide sequence: TGCGCCAGCAGCTCGGGGATGACAGGTGATGAGCAGTTCTTC.

The DNA of the CDR3 is TGTGCCATCAGTGATCCGGGACTAGCTCGGGGTGTAGGGGAGCAGTACTTC. Translating it yields CAISDPGLARGVGEQYF. This chain uses TRBV10-3 with TRBJ2-7; the match to TRBD2 covers 9 bases. Looked up from germline, CDR1 is ENHRY and CDR2 is SYGVKD. The trim removed 3 bases at V and 7 bases at J, leaving 16 bases unmatched. This CDR3 region has 17 residues.

This clonotype was observed a handful of times. The CDR3 nucleotides read TGCGCCAGCAGTGAGCGGGCTAGCGGGACCTACGAGCAGTACTTC. This sequence encodes CASSERASGTYEQYF. The rearrangement joins TRBV10-1 to TRBJ2-7; 9 bases map to TRBD2. This CDR3 spans 15 amino acids. Germline lookup yields CDR1 WNHNN and CDR2 SYGVQD (reference sequence). Germline trimming cut 2 bases from V and 2 bases from J; bases unmatched to any gene: 4.

This clonotype has a handful of counts. The CDR3 DNA reads as TGCGCCAGCAGCCAAGATGGGATCCCTCAGCCCCAGCATTTT. Its protein product is CASSQDGIPQPQHF. The chain uses TRBV4-1 and TRBJ1-5; no firm D call. Germline values: CDR1 MGHRA, CDR2 YSYEKL. CDR3 length: 14 residues. The ends were cut back, 0 bases at V and 6 bases at J, with 9 bases in the middle.

This clonotype was counted only a few times. The chain combines TRBV20-1 with TRBJ2-1; 11 bases align to TRBD2. The germline gives CDR1 DFQATT, CDR2 SNEGSKA (reference sequence). J was trimmed by 4 bases and V by 7 bases; bases with no gene match: 12. CDR3 length: 16 amino acids. The CDR3: CSVSSGRMALYNEQFF. The DNA for the CDR3 is TGCAGTGTGTCTAGCGGGAGGATGGCGTTATACAATGAGCAGTTCTTC.

J is TRBJ2-1 and V is TRBV30, with D tentatively TRBD2 (5 bases). V was cut by 2 bases and J by 9 bases, with 14 bases left in between. The CDR3 has 13 amino acids. Germline V gene data show CDR1 as GTSNPN and CDR2 as SVGIG (reference sequence). Here the CDR3 reads CAWSRWENSEQFF. DNA of the CDR3: TGTGCCTGGAGTCGTTGGGAGAATAGTGAGCAGTTCTTC.

V usage is TRBV3-1 and J usage is TRBJ2-7, with D hard to call. V was trimmed by 1 base and J by 3 bases, leaving 7 bases between them. The CDR3 consists of 13 residues. Germline V gene lookup returns CDR1 LGHDT and CDR2 YNNKEL (reference sequence). CDR3 bases: TGTGCCAGCAGCCAAGGAATTGACTACGAGCAGTACTTC. Translation gives CASSQGIDYEQYF.

V is TRBV5-1 and J is TRBJ1-2; D uncertain. Trimming took 0 bases from V and 6 from J, leaving 6 bases between them. Germline CDR1 SGHRS, CDR2 YFSETQ. The CDR3 totals 12 residues. CDR3: CASSLEGHGYTF. CDR3 DNA sequence: TGCGCCAGCAGCTTGGAAGGGCATGGCTACACCTTC.

This clonotype was seen repeatedly, ten times or more. This chain connects TRBV10-3 to TRBJ2-5; perhaps TRBD1 as D (5 bases). CDR3 size: 16 residues. V was cut by 0 bases and J by 1 base, with 12 bases left in between. Germline V lookup: CDR1 ENHRY, CDR2 SYGVKD. The CDR3 here is CAISESVLTVQETQYF. The CDR3 nucleotides are TGTGCCATCAGTGAGTCAGTGCTGACAGTCCAAGAGACCCAGTACTTC.

The chain is built from TRBV5-6 and TRBJ2-1, with 12 bases identical to TRBD2. The CDR3 consists of 20 residues. Per the germline V gene, CDR1 is SGHDT and CDR2 is YYEEEE. With V trimmed by 2 bases and J by 0 bases, 12 bases remained unmatched. The CDR3 DNA follows: TGTGCCAGCAGCTTTACCCGGACTAGCGGGACCTACAGCTCCTACAATGAGCAGTTCTTC. Its translation: CASSFTRTSGTYSSYNEQFF.